This T cell receptor beta chain was observed in a study of regulatory T cells in long-lasting Graves disease. Libraries of TCR beta came from iRepertoire HTBI primers plus Arm-PCR of CDR3 regions. TCRdb re-called the multiplex PCR reads with MiXCR, one entry per CDR3 protein. Of fewer than 550,000 distinct CDR3 sequences in the sample, 15% to 20% are singletons; the top ten hold around 25%. The CDR3 consists of 12 residues. V lost 5 bases, J lost 6 bases, and 11 bases lay in between. Per the germline V gene, CDR1 is SGHDN and CDR2 is FVKESK. Documented time point: newly diagnosed GD, antithyroid drugs for less than 3 months. Scientists built the TCR library using RNA that was extracted from PBMCs. Patients with Graves' disease were diagnosed by American Thyroid Association guidelines. This same sample was also taken into another study, of T cells in Graves' hyperthyroidism and ophthalmopathy. From that report: A first-round RT-PCR of the TCR CDR3 used the HTBI primer set. Blood also contained most expanded thyroid clonotypes above 0.001.

The chain is built from TRBV14 and TRBJ2-7, with D perhaps being TRBD1 or TRBD2 (5 bases each). Specimen: peripheral blood mononuclear cells (PBMCs), collected at new diagnosis, from a patient treated with antithyroid drugs. The source of this sequence is a woman in her forties or fifties with Graves disease. The CDR3 DNA reads as TGTGCCAGCAGCTCGGGACGAGGCGAGCAGTACTTC. Translation gives CASSSGRGEQYF.